The clone carrying this T cell receptor beta chain was counted between two and nine times. The antigen is unknown. The sample is drawn from a study of beta chain features in type 1 diabetes. Study in general: Sorted cells from all samples, numbering some 99,000,000, were examined. Whole-study findings and limits: Fewer junction insertions and more nucleotide deletions appeared in type 1 diabetes patients.

V was pared by 5 bases and J by 2 bases, with 12 bases between. The CDR3 totals 15 residues. CDR1 is SGHAT and CDR2 is FQNNGV in the germline V gene. Expressed TCRB transcripts were sequenced because the isolated RNA had all been reverse transcribed beforehand. Some clones are missing from TCRdb's copy, which holds only in-frame ones; the method was immunoSEQ multiplex PCR. The sample gives over 65,000 clones, roughly 30% of which show up once; 0.4% to 0.45% is in the top ten. This chain uses TRBV11-2 with TRBJ2-2; D unclear. The sequenced sample was stem cell memory CD4+ T cells from blood. This sequence originates from a woman under 30 in good health. CDR3 loop: CASSPRTLNTGELFF. The CDR3 DNA reads TGTGCCAGCAGCCCCCGCACTCTTAACACCGGGGAGCTGTTTTTT.